This is a list of T cell receptor beta chains from one sample in a study of control samples from healthy donors and cancer patients. This table comes from immunoSEQ multiplex PCR, and its TCRdb copy is limited to in-frame clones, with some not included. The sample has about 120,000 clones, around 90% seen once. Material for sequencing was blood. These receptors all stem from a woman in her sixties or seventies in good health. Both conserved end residues are part of each CDR3. D genes are given only for firm matches. The size entry is marked missing in some rows and otherwise reads once, few, many or a size class.

TRBD2	.	TRBJ2-1	TRBV27	TGTGCCAGCAGTAGCGGGGGCAATGAGCAGTTCTTC	CASSSGGNEQFF
.	.	TRBJ2-7	TRBV5-1	TGCGCCAGCAGCCCTTCGGACAGTGCGAGCGAGCAGTACTTC	CASSPSDSASEQYF
TRBD1	once	TRBJ2-3	TRBV6-2/TRBV6-3	TGTGCCAGCAGTAAGCGGGACAGGGTACTTACAGATACGCAGTATTTT	CASSKRDRVLTDTQYF
.	.	TRBJ2-6	TRBV10-2	TGCGCCAGCAGTGAGTCATTAAGAGGGGCTGGGGCCAACGTCCTGACTTTC	CASSESLRGAGANVLTF
TRBD2	.	TRBJ2-1	TRBV6-2/TRBV6-3	TGTGCCAGCAGTTACCGCGGACTAGGCCAAAATGAGCAGTTCTTC	CASSYRGLGQNEQFF
.	.	TRBJ2-3	TRBV10-3	TGTGCCTCCCTCCCGGAGCGCGCAGATACGCAGTATTTT	CASLPERADTQYF
.	.	TRBJ1-4	TRBV5-1	TGCGCCAGCAGCCCCGGGGCTAATGAAAAACTGTTTTTT	CASSPGANEKLFF
.	.	TRBJ1-5	TRBV3-1/TRBV3-2	TGTGCCAGCAGCCGCTCTTGGGGGGATCAGCCCCAGCATTTT	CASSRSWGDQPQHF
.	.	TRBJ1-1	TRBV19	TGTGCCAGTAGTAGCCACAGGGCGGGCGGCACTGAAGCTTTCTTT	CASSSHRAGGTEAFF
.	.	TRBJ1-1	TRBV4-1	TGCGCCAGCAGCCAAGGGGCTGAAGCTTTCTTT	CASSQGAEAFF
.	few	TRBJ1-1	TRBV27	TGTGCCAGCAGACCACAGGGACTTGGAACTGAAGCTTTCTTT	CASRPQGLGTEAFF
TRBD2	.	TRBJ2-5	TRBV7-2	TGTGCCAGCAGCCCTAGACTAGCGGGGGGTCGAAAAGAGACCCAGTACTTC	CASSPRLAGGRKETQYF
.	.	TRBJ2-7	TRBV27	TGTGCCAGCAGTTTAAGGGCCACCGTGGGACTTACGGGCGAGCAGTACTTC	CASSLRATVGLTGEQYF
.	.	TRBJ2-5	TRBV5-6	TGTGCCAGCAGTGATGTGGTGGCTAGCTGGGAGACCCAGTACTTC	CASSDVVASWETQYF
TRBD1	.	TRBJ2-6	TRBV9	TGTGCCAGCAGTCCCTTCAGGACAGGTAGGAGCTCTGGGGCCAACGTCCTGACTTTC	CASSPFRTGRSSGANVLTF
TRBD2	.	TRBJ2-2	TRBV4-1	TGCGCCAGCAGCCCCGACCTAGCGGGGATGAACACCGGGGAGCTGTTTTTT	CASSPDLAGMNTGELFF
TRBD1	.	TRBJ2-7	TRBV14	TGTGCCAGCAGCCAATACGGGACAGGGAAGACCTACGAGCAGTACTTC	CASSQYGTGKTYEQYF
.	.	TRBJ1-1	TRBV6-5	TGTGCCAGCAGTACGCGGGGGGGAGGCACTGAAGCTTTCTTT	CASSTRGGGTEAFF
.	.	TRBJ1-1	TRBV7-8	TGTGCCAGCAGCTTAGGAAGGGGGGGTGGAACTGAAGCTTTCTTT	CASSLGRGGGTEAFF
TRBD1	.	TRBJ2-2	TRBV28	TGTGCCAGCAGATCTACAGGGGTCACCGGGGAGCTGTTTTTT	CASRSTGVTGELFF
TRBD1	.	TRBJ2-7	TRBV4-1	TGCGCCAGCGCACGAGCCAGGGGGTACTCCTACGAGCAGTACTTC	CASARARGYSYEQYF
TRBD1	.	TRBJ1-2	TRBV27	TGTGCCAGCAGCCTGGGACAGGGGGGGAGCGGCTATGGCTACACCTTC	CASSLGQGGSGYGYTF
.	.	TRBJ2-3	TRBV5-1	TGCGCCAGCAGCTTCGCACCAGGGGCAGATACGCAGTATTTT	CASSFAPGADTQYF
.	.	TRBJ1-1	TRBV2	TGTGCCAGCAGTGAATACCACCAGACAGCGAACACTGAAGCTTTCTTT	CASSEYHQTANTEAFF
.	.	TRBJ2-7	TRBV10-1	TGCGCCAGCAGGCTGGGACCGAACTACGAGCAGTACTTC	CASRLGPNYEQYF
TRBD1	.	TRBJ1-6	TRBV7-8	TGTGCCAGCAGCGCGCGGCAGGGGGTACCCCTCCACTTT	CASSARQGVPLHF
.	.	TRBJ1-6	TRBV6-6	TGTGCCAGCTCCGGGCCCGACAGCCAGAATTCACCCCTCCACTTT	CASSGPDSQNSPLHF
TRBD1	.	TRBJ1-4	TRBV7-9	TGTGCCAGCAGCCGGGCAGGGGGAGAAACTAATGAAAAACTGTTTTTT	CASSRAGGETNEKLFF
.	.	TRBJ1-1	TRBV5-1	TGCGCCAGCAGCGAACAGACCATGAACACTGAAGCTTTCTTT	CASSEQTMNTEAFF
.	.	TRBJ1-1	TRBV2	TGTGCCAGCAGCAAAGATCGGACAGTCAACACTGAAGCTTTCTTT	CASSKDRTVNTEAFF
.	.	TRBJ1-1	TRBV10-1	TGCGCCAGCATTCCCTCCGGACAGTCCTTGAACACTGAAGCTTTCTTT	CASIPSGQSLNTEAFF
TRBD1	.	TRBJ1-2	TRBV25-1	TGTGCCAGCAGTGAATCCCGTAAACAGGGGGCCGTTGCTGGCTACACCTTC	CASSESRKQGAVAGYTF
.	.	TRBJ2-7	TRBV7-9	TGTGCCAGCAGCTTAGCTGACCCTTCCTACGAGCAGTACTTC	CASSLADPSYEQYF
TRBD1	.	TRBJ2-1	TRBV7-3	TGTGCCAGCAGCCTCACCGGGACAGGGGACCATGAGCAGTTCTTC	CASSLTGTGDHEQFF
TRBD1	.	TRBJ1-5	TRBV6-2/TRBV6-3	TGTGCCAGCAGTTACAATGTCAGGGGGGAACATCAGCCCCAGCATTTT	CASSYNVRGEHQPQHF
TRBD2	few	TRBJ2-1	TRBV5-4	TGTGCCAGCAGCGCGCCACCCCCTCTAGCGGGGGGGGGCGATGAGCAGTTCTTC	CASSAPPPLAGGGDEQFF
TRBD1	.	TRBJ2-1	TRBV24-1	TGTGCCACCAGTGACCCGGACAGGGGAAACAATGAGCAGTTCTTC	CATSDPDRGNNEQFF
.	.	TRBJ1-2	TRBV12-5	TGTGCTAGTGGGGACACTTACATAAGACTCAACTATGGCTACACCTTC	CASGDTYIRLNYGYTF
.	once	TRBJ1-2	TRBV3-1/TRBV3-2	TGTGCCAGCAGCCCCCGGGCGGGGGACCGGCATGGCTACACCTTC	CASSPRAGDRHGYTF
.	.	TRBJ1-6	TRBV6-4	TGTGCCAGCAGTAATACCAAGGGGACACCCCTCCACTTT	CASSNTKGTPLHF